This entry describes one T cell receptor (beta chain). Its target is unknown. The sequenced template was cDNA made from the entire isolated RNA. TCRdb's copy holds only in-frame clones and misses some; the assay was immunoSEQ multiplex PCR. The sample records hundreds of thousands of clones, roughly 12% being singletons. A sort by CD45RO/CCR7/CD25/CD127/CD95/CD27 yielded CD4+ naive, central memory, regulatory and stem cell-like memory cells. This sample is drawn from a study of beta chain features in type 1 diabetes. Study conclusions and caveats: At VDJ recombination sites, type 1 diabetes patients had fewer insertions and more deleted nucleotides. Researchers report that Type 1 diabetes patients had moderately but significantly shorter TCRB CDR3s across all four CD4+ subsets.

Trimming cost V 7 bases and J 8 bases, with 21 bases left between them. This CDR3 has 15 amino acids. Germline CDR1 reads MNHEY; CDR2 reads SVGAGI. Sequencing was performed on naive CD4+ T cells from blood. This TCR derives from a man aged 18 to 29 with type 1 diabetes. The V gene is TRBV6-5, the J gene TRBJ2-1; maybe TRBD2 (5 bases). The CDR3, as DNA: TGTGCCAGCACCTCCGTTCCCGACTCCGGGGATGAGCAGTTCTTC. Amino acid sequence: CASTSVPDSGDEQFF.